This TCR beta chain is drawn from a study of shared clonotypes between healthy human individuals. This clone was seen repeatedly, ten times or more. This CDR3 is also generated by other DNA sequences in the sample. Repertoires were generated with immunoSEQ multiplex PCR, while TCRdb's copy carries only in-frame clones and drops some. The sample has about 1 million clones, under 80% seen once. V lost 3 bases and J lost 7; bases outside the gene matches: 3. The CDR3 is made up of 13 amino acids. Germline CDR1 reads KGHSH; CDR2 reads LQKENI. The CD4+ fraction was divided into a CD45RA+ naive subset and a CD45RA-negative memory subset.

Sequenced material: memory CD4+ T cells sorted from blood. The subset is: CD45RA-negative fraction. This sequence originates from a young man in good health. The gene calls are TRBV18 and TRBJ2-1, with TRBD1 matching 7 bases. DNA for the CDR3: TGTGCCAGCTCACCGTACAGGGGTAATGAGCAGTTCTTC. Encoded protein: CASSPYRGNEQFF.